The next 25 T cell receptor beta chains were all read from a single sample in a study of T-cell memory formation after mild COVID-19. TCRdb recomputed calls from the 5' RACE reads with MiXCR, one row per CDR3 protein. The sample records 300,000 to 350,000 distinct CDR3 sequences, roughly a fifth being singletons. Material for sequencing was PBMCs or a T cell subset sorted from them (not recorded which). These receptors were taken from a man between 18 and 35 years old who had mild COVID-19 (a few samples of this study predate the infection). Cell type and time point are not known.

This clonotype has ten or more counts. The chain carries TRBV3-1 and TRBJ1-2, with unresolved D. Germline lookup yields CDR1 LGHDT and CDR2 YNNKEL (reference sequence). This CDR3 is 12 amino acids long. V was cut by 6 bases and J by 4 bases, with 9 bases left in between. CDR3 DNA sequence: TGTGCCAGCAGTCTGGGGATCTATGGCTACACCTTC. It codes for CASSLGIYGYTF.

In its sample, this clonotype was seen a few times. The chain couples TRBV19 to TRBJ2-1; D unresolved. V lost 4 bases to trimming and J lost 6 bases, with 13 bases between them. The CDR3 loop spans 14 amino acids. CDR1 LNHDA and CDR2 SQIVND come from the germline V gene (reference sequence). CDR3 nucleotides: TGTGCCAGTAGTAGAGTAGAGTGGGCCAATGAGCAGTTCTTC. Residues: CASSRVEWANEQFF.

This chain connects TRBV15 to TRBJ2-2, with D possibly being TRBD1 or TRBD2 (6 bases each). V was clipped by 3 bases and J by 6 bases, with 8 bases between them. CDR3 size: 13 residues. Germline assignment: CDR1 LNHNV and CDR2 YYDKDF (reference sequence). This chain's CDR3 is CATSSGGSGELFF. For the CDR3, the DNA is TGTGCCACCAGCAGCGGGGGCTCCGGGGAGCTGTTTTTT.

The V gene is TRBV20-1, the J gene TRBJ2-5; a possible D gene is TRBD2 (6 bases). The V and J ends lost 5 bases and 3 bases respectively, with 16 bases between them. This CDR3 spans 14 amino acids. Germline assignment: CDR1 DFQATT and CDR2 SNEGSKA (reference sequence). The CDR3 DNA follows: TGCAGTGCTCTGGCCGGGGGTCCTGAAGAGACCCAGTACTTC. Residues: CSALAGGPEETQYF.

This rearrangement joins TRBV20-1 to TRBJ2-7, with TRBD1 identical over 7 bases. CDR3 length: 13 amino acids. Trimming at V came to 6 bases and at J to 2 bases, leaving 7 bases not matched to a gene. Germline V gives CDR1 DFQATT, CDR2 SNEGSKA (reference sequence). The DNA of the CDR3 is TGCAGTGCAACCGACAGGGCCACCTACGAGCAGTACGTC. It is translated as CSATDRATYEQYV.

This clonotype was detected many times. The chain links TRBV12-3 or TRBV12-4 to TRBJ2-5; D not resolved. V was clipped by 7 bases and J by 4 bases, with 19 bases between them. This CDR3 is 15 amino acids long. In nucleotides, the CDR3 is TGTGCCAGCAATAAAATAGCTGTAGGTGGAGAGACCCAGTACTTC. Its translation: CASNKIAVGGETQYF.

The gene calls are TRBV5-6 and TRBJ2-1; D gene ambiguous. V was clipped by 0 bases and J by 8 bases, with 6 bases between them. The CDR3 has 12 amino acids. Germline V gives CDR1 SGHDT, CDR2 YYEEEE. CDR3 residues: CASSLGPDEQFF. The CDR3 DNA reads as TGTGCCAGCAGCTTGGGTCCCGATGAGCAGTTCTTC.

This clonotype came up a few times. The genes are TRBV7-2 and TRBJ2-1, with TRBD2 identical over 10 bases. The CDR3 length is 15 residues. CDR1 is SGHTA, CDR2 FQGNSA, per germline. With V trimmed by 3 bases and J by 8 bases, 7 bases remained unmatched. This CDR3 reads CASSFNSGGADEQFF. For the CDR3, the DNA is TGTGCCAGCAGCTTTAACAGCGGGGGGGCTGATGAGCAGTTCTTC. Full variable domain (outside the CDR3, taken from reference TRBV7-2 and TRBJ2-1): GAGVSQSPSNKVTEKGKDVELRCDPISGHTALYWYRQSLGQGLEFLIYFQGNSAPDKSGLPSDRFSAERTGGSVSTLTIQRTQQEDSAVYLCASSFNSGGADEQFFGPGTRLTVL.

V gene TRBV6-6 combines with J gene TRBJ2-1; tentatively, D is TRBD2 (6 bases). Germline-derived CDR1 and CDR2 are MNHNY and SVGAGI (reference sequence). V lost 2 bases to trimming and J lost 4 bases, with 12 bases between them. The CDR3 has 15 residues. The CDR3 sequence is CASSYGRGEYNEQFF. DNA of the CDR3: TGTGCCAGCAGTTACGGGCGGGGAGAGTACAATGAGCAGTTCTTC.

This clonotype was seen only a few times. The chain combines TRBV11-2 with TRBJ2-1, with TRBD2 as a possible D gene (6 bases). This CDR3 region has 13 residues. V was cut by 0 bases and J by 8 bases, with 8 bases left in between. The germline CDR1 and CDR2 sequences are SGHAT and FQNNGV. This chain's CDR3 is CASSLDPGDEQFF. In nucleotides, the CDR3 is TGTGCCAGCAGCTTAGATCCGGGGGATGAGCAGTTCTTC.

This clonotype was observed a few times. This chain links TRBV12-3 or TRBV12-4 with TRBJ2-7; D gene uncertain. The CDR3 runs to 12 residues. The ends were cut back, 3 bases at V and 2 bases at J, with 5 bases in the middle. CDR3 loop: CASSFFTYEQYF. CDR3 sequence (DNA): TGTGCCAGCAGTTTTTTCACCTACGAGCAGTACTTC.

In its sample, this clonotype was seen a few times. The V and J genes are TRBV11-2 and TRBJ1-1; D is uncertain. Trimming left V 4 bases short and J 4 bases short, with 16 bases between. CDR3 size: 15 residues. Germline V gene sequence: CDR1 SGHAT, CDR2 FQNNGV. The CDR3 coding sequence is TGTGCCAGCAGCTCCACGGACGGGTTGGGCACTGAAGCTTTCTTT. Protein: CASSSTDGLGTEAFF.

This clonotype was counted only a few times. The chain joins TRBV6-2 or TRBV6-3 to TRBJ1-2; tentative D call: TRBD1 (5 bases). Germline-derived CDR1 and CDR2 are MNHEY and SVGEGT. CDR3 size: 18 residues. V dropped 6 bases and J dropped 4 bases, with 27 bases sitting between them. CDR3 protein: CASSPYSSGTQGSYGYTF. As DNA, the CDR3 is TGTGCCAGCAGCCCCTATTCATCCGGGACCCAAGGATCCTATGGCTACACCTTC.

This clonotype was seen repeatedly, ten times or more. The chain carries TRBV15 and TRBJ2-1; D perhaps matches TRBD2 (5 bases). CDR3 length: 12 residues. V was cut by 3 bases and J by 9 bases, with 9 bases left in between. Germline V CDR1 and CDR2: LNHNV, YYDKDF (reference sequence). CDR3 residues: CATSRARGEQFF. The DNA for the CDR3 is TGTGCCACCAGCAGGGCCCGGGGTGAGCAGTTCTTC.

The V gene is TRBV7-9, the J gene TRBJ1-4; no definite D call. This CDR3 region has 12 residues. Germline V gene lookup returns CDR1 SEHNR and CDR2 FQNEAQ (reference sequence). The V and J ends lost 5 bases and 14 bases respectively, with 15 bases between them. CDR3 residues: CASSTSALALFF. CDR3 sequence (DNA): TGTGCCAGCAGCACTTCGGCACTCGCGCTGTTTTTT.

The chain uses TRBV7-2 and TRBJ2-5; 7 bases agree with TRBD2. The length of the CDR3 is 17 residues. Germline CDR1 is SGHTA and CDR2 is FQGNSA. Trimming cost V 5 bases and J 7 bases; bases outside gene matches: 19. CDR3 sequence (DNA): TGTGCCAGCAGCACTAGCCCTCGGACTAGGGGCCTTGGGACCCAGTACTTC. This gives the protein CASSTSPRTRGLGTQYF.

CDR3 sequence (DNA): TGTGCCAGCAGCTCTGACAGGGAGCCTAACTATGGCTACACCTTC. As protein: CASSSDREPNYGYTF. The chain recombines TRBV7-9 with TRBJ1-2; 7 bases map to TRBD1. Per germline, CDR1 SEHNR and CDR2 FQNEAQ (reference sequence). The V gene end was trimmed by 4 bases and the J gene end by 0 bases; junction bases not matched to a gene: 5. The CDR3 has 15 amino acids. The full variable domain, its missing parts supplied by reference TRBV7-9 and TRBJ1-2, is DTGVSQNPRHKITKRGQNVTFRCDPISEHNRLYWYRQTLGQGPEFLTYFQNEAQLEKSRLLSDRFSAERPKGSFSTLEIQRTEQGDSAMYLCASSSDREPNYGYTFGSGTRLTVV.

This chain's CDR3 is CASSPGLTYEQYV. The CDR3 DNA sequence: TGTGCCAGTAGTCCCGGACTTACCTACGAGCAGTACGTC. The chain couples TRBV19 to TRBJ2-7; possibly TRBD2 for D (5 bases). CDR1 is LNHDA and CDR2 is SQIVND in the germline V gene (reference sequence). The V gene lost 5 bases and the J gene lost 2 bases, with 10 bases spanning the gap. The CDR3 totals 13 residues.

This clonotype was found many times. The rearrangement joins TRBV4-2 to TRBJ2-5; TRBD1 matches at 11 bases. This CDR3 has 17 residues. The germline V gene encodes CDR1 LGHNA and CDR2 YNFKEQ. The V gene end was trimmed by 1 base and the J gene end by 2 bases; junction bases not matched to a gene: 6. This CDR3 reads CASSQGIGTGGQETQYF. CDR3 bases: TGTGCCAGCAGCCAAGGCATAGGGACAGGGGGTCAAGAGACCCAGTACTTC.

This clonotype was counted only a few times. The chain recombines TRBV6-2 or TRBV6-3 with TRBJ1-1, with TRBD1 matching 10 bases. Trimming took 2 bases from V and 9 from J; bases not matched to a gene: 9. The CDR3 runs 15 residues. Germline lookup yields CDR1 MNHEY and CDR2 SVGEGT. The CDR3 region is CASSYPAGTGVQAFF. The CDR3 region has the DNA TGTGCCAGCAGTTACCCCGCCGGGACAGGGGTTCAAGCTTTCTTT.

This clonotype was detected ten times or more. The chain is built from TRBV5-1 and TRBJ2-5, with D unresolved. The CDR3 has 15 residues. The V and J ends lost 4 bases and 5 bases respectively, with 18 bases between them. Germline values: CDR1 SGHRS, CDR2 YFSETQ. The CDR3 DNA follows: TGCGCCAGCAGCCCCCGTTTCCCAGGCTGGGAGACCCAGTACTTC. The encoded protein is CASSPRFPGWETQYF. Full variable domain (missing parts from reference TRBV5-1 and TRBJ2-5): KAGVTQTPRYLIKTRGQQVTLSCSPISGHRSVSWYQQTPGQGLQFLFEYFSETQRNKGNFPGRFSGRQFSNSRSEMNVSTLELGDSALYLCASSPRFPGWETQYFGPGTRLLVL.

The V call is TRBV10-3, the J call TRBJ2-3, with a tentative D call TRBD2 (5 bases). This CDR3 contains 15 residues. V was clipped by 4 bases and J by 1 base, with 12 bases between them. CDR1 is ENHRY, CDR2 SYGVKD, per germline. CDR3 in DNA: TGTGCCATCAGTGTCATTGGAGGAGGCACAGATACGCAGTATTTT. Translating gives CAISVIGGGTDTQYF.

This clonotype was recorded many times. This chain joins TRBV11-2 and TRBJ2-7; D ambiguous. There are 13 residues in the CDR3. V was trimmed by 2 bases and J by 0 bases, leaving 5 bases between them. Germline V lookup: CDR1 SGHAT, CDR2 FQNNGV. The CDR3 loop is CASSLSASYEQYV. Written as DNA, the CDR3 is TGTGCCAGCAGCTTATCGGCCTCCTACGAGCAGTACGTC.

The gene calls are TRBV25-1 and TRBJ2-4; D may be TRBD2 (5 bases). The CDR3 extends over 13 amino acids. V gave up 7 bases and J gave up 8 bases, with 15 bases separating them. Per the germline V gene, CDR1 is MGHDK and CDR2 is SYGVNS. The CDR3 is CASTPRSRDIQYF. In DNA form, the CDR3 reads TGTGCCAGCACTCCCAGGTCGAGGGACATTCAGTACTTC.

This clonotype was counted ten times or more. The CDR3 bases are TGTGCCAGCAGCACACAGGGGGATCAGCCCCAGCATTTT. It specifies CASSTQGDQPQHF. This sequence joins TRBV7-9 and TRBJ1-5, with 8 bases aligning to TRBD1. The V gene's germline CDR1 is SEHNR and CDR2 FQNEAQ (reference sequence). Trimming at V came to 5 bases and at J to 5 bases, leaving 2 bases not matched to a gene. The CDR3 is 13 residues long.